The 15 T cell receptor beta chains presented below share a single source sample, sequenced in a study of blood T cells in healthy people across ages. With a J-beta primer mix and a sample-barcoded 5' primer, a second PCR ran roughly 6 to 11 cycles. Each CDR3 protein is one row after TCRdb ran MiXCR on the 5' RACE reads. The data hold about 1.8 million distinct CDR3 sequences, with roughly 50% observed a single time. The sample consisted of blood. Receptor source: a woman aged 40 to 50 in good health.

The rearrangement uses TRBV4-1 and TRBJ1-4; TRBD1 is a possible D gene (5 bases). CDR1 and CDR2 from the germline V gene are MGHRA and YSYEKL. The CDR3 is made up of 13 amino acids. Trimming left V 2 bases short and J 7 bases short, with 8 bases between. The CDR3 DNA reads TGCGCCAGCAGCCAACTCCAGGGTGAAAAACTGTTTTTT. Translation gives CASSQLQGEKLFF.

The CDR3 region is CASTPQGLSNQPQHF. The CDR3 DNA is TGTGCCAGCACCCCACAGGGGTTAAGCAATCAGCCCCAGCATTTT. This chain uses TRBV12-3 or TRBV12-4 with TRBJ1-5; 7 bases line up with TRBD1. V dropped 7 bases and J dropped 1; count of bases not matched to a gene: 7. The CDR3 is 15 residues long.

J is TRBJ2-1 and V is TRBV7-9; D might be TRBD2 (5 bases). CDR1 is SEHNR and CDR2 is FQNEAQ in the germline V gene (reference sequence). The ends were cut back, 8 bases at V and 2 bases at J, with 16 bases in the middle. This CDR3 spans 15 amino acids. CDR3 DNA sequence: TGTGCCAGCGGCCGGGGAAGCGAAACCTACAATGAGCAGTTCTTC. Translated: CASGRGSETYNEQFF.

This clonotype was found many times. This chain connects TRBV14 to TRBJ2-3; possibly TRBD1 for D (5 bases). The tail of the sequence fits TRBJ2-5 better, so the J call may be wrong. In germline, CDR1 is SGHDN, CDR2 FVKESK. CDR3 length equals 16 residues. As DNA, the CDR3 is TGTGCCAGCAGCCAAGACCCCGGCCTGGGGCGAGACACCCAGTACTTC. This encodes CASSQDPGLGRDTQYF.

This clonotype has only a few counts. This chain uses TRBV20-1 with TRBJ2-5; D is perhaps TRBD1 (5 bases). Germline V gene sequence: CDR1 DFQATT, CDR2 SNEGSKA (reference sequence). The CDR3 sequence is 16 residues long. Trimming took off 3 bases at V and 2 bases at J, with 19 bases between the two ends. This CDR3 reads CSASDTVRAFQETQYF. The CDR3 nucleotides read TGCAGTGCTAGCGATACGGTCAGGGCGTTTCAAGAGACCCAGTACTTC.

The genes are TRBV9 and TRBJ2-1; the match to TRBD1 covers 11 bases. The V and J ends lost 3 bases and 6 bases, in that order; junction bases with no gene match: 5. The germline CDR1 and CDR2 sequences are SGDLS and YYNGEE. The CDR3 is made up of 15 amino acids. Here the CDR3 reads CASSEWTGGSNEQFF. CDR3 bases: TGTGCCAGCAGCGAATGGACAGGGGGCTCCAATGAGCAGTTCTTC.

This chain connects TRBV4-3 to TRBJ2-2; 9 bases agree with TRBD1. The trim removed 1 base at V and 0 bases at J, leaving 9 bases unmatched. Germline V gene data show CDR1 as LGHNA and CDR2 as YSLEER. The CDR3 has 19 amino acids. The CDR3 nucleotides are TGCGCCAGCAGCCAAGTAGGTACAGGGGGCGTCGCGAACACCGGGGAGCTGTTTTTT. Protein product: CASSQVGTGGVANTGELFF.

The table lists this clonotype with a few counts. The V gene is TRBV29-1, the J gene TRBJ1-2; 9 bases fit TRBD1. Germline values: CDR1 SQVTM, CDR2 ANQGSEA. The CDR3 is 23 amino acids. Germline trimming cut 3 bases from V and 0 bases from J; bases unmatched to any gene: 29. CDR3 sequence reads: CSVEWTGVDFASRNGVPNYGYTF. DNA of the CDR3: TGCAGCGTTGAGTGGACAGGGGTAGACTTCGCTTCCCGGAATGGAGTTCCTAACTATGGCTACACCTTC.

This chain links TRBV10-3 with TRBJ1-1; TRBD1 matches at 7 bases. CDR1 ENHRY and CDR2 SYGVKD come from the germline V gene. The V gene end was trimmed by 2 bases and the J gene end by 3 bases; junction bases not matched to a gene: 3. The CDR3 runs to 14 residues. DNA of the CDR3: TGTGCCATCAGTGAGGGGGACAGCTACACTGAAGCTTTCTTT. Translation: CAISEGDSYTEAFF.

The V gene is TRBV11-1, the J gene TRBJ2-7; 8 nucleotides match TRBD2. Germline CDR1 is SGHAT and CDR2 is FQDESV (reference sequence). V shed 4 bases and J 0 bases; nucleotides not matched to a gene: 5. CDR3 length equals 15 residues. As DNA, the CDR3 is TGTGCCAGCAGCTGGGGCGGGGGGAGCTCCTACGAGCAGTACTTC. The encoded protein is CASSWGGGSSYEQYF.

The J gene is TRBJ1-2, the V gene TRBV28, with 8 bases identical to TRBD1. Trimming took 6 bases from V and 8 from J; bases not matched to a gene: 5. The CDR3 consists of 12 residues. Germline lookup yields CDR1 MDHEN and CDR2 SYDVKM. CDR3 protein: CASSWTGLGYTF. The CDR3 nucleotides are TGTGCCAGCAGCTGGACAGGGTTAGGCTACACCTTC.

The V gene is TRBV5-1, the J gene TRBJ2-1; D uncertain. The CDR3 is 15 amino acids. Deletions cut 0 bases from V and 2 bases from J, with 9 bases between. The germline V gene encodes CDR1 SGHRS and CDR2 YFSETQ. The chain's CDR3 is CASSLAATAYNEQFF. The CDR3 nucleotides are TGCGCCAGCAGCTTGGCCGCAACAGCCTACAATGAGCAGTTCTTC.

The V and J genes are TRBV7-2 and TRBJ2-3; 9 bases are a match to TRBD2. V lost 5 bases and J lost 6; bases outside the gene matches: 12. The germline gives CDR1 SGHTA, CDR2 FQGNSA. The CDR3 sequence is 16 residues long. CDR3 sequence: CASSITGTSRGDTQYF. The CDR3 region has the DNA TGTGCCAGCAGCATAACCGGGACTAGCAGGGGCGATACGCAGTATTTT.

This clonotype was counted a few times. V usage is TRBV4-3 and J usage is TRBJ2-7, with 10 bases identical to TRBD1. Germline V gene sequence: CDR1 LGHNA, CDR2 YSLEER. This CDR3 spans 15 amino acids. Unmatched junction bases numbered 7, after V lost 5 bases and J lost 3 bases. In DNA, the CDR3 is TGCGCCAGCAGCACGCGACAGGGGGCGTTCTACGAGCAGTACTTC. It codes for CASSTRQGAFYEQYF.

The V and J genes are TRBV7-9 and TRBJ2-5, with D hard to call. Germline CDR1 SEHNR, CDR2 FQNEAQ (reference sequence). CDR3 length: 15 residues. With 0 bases removed from V and 4 bases from J, the gap between germline ends came to 12 bases. The CDR3: CASSLALGKAETQYF. The CDR3 DNA sequence: TGTGCCAGCAGCTTAGCGCTGGGAAAGGCAGAGACCCAGTACTTC.